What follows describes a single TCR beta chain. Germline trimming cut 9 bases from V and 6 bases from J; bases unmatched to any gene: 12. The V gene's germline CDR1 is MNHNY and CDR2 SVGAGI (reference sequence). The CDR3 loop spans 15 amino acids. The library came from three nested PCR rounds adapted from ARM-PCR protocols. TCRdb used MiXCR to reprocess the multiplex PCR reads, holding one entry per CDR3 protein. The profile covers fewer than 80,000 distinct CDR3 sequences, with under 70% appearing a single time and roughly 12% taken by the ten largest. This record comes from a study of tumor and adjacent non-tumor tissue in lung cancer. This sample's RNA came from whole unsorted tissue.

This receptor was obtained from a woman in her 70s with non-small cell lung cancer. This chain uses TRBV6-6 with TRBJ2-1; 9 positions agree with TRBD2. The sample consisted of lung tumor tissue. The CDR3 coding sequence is TGTGCCAGTACCCCGAATCGAGCGGGAGGCAATGAGCAGTTCTTC. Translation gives CASTPNRAGGNEQFF.